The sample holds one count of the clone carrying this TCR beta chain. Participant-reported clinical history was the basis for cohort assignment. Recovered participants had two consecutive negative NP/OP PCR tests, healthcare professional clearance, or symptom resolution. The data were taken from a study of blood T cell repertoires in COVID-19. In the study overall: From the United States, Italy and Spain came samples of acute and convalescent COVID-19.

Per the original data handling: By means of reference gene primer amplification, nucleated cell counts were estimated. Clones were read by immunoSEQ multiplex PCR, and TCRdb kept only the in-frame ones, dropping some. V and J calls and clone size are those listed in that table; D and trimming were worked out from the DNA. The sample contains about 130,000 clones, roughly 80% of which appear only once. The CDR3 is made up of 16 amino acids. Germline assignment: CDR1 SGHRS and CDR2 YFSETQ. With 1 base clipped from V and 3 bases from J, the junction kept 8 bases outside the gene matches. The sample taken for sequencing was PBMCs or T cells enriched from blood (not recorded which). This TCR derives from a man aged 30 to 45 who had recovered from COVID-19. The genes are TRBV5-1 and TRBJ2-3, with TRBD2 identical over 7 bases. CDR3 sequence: CASSLPTSAATDTQYF. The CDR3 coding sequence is TGCGCCAGCAGCTTGCCTACTAGCGCGGCGACAGATACGCAGTATTTT.